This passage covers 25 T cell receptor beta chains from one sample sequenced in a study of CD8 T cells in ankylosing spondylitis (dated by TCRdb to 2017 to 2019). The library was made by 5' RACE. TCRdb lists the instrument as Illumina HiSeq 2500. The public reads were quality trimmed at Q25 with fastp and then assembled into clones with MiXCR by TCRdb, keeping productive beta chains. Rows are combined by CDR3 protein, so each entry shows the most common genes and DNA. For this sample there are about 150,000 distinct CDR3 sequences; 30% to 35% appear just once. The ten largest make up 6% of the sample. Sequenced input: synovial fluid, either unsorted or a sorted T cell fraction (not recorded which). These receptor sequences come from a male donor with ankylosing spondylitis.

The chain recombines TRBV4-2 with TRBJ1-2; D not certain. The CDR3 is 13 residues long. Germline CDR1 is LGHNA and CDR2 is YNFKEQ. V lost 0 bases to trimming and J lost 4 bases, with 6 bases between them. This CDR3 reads CASSQDFGYGYTF. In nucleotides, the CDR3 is TGTGCCAGCAGCCAAGATTTTGGCTATGGCTACACCTTC.

In DNA form, the CDR3 reads TGTGCCATCAGTGAGGACAGGGAGTACGAGCAGTACTTC. Amino acid sequence: CAISEDREYEQYF. The gene calls are TRBV10-3 and TRBJ2-7, with 7 bases aligning to TRBD1. Germline V gene lookup returns CDR1 ENHRY and CDR2 SYGVKD. The CDR3 loop spans 13 amino acids. After removal of 2 bases from V and 4 bases from J, the junction contained 2 bases not matched to a gene.

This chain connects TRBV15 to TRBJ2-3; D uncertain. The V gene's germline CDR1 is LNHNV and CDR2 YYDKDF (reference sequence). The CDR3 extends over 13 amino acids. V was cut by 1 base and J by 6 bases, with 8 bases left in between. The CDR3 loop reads CATSRGLDDTQYF. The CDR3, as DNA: TGTGCCACCAGCAGAGGGCTAGATGATACGCAGTATTTT.

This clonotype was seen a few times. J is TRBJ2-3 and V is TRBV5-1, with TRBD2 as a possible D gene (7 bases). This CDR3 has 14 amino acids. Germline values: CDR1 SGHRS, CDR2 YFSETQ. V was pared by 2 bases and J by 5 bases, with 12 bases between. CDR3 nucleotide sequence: TGCGCCAGCAGCTTAACGGGGGGCCGAGATACGCAGTATTTT. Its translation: CASSLTGGRDTQYF.

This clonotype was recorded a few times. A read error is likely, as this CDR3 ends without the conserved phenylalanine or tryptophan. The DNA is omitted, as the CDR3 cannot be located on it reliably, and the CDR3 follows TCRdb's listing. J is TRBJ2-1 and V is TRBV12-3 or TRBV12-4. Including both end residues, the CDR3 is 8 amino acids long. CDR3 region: CASSFVRL.

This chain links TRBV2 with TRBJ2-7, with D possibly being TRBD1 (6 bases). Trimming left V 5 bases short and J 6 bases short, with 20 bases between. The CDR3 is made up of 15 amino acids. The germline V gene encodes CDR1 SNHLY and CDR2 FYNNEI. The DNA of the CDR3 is TGTGCCAGCAGTAAAACAGGGCTTGGGCTTAGCGAGCAGTACTTC. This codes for CASSKTGLGLSEQYF. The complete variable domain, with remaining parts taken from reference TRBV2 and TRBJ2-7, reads EPEVTQTPSHQVTQMGQEVILRCVPISNHLYFYWYRQILGQKVEFLVSFYNNEISEKSEIFDDQFSVERPDGSNFTLKIRSTKLEDSAMYFCASSKTGLGLSEQYFGPGTRLTVT.

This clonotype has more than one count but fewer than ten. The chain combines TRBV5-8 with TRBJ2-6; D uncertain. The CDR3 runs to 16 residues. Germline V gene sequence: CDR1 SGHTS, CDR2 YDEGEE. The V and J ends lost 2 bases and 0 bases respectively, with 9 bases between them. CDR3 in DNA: TGTGCCAGCAGCTTCGGGTACCGCTCTGGGGCCAACGTCCTGACTTTC. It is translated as CASSFGYRSGANVLTF.

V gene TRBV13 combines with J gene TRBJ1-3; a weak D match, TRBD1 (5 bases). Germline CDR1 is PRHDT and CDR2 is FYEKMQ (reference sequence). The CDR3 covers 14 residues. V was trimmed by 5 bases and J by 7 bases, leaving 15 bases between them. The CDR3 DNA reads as TGTGCCAGCAGCCCCCGGCGGGACCGGAACACCATATATTTT. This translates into CASSPRRDRNTIYF.

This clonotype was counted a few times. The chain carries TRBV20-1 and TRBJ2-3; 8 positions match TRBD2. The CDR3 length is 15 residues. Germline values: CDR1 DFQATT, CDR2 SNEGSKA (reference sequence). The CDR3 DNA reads TGCAGGGGGGGTAAAATAGCGGGGATATCAGATACGCAGTATTTT. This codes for CRGGKIAGISDTQYF.

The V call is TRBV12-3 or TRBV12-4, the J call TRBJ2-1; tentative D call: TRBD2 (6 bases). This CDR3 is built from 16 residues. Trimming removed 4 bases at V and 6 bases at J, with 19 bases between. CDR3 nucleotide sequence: TGTGCCAGCAGTTCCCTGGGGGACGGGAGAGGCAATGAGCAGTTCTTC. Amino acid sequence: CASSSLGDGRGNEQFF.

CDR3 protein: CSATGGRNSPLHF. CDR3 nucleotides: TGCAGTGCTACCGGGGGGAGGAATTCACCCCTCCACTTT. This chain uses TRBV20-1 with TRBJ1-6; D perhaps matches TRBD1 (5 bases). The V end lost 4 bases, the J end lost 7 bases, and 11 bases lay between the germline ends. In germline, CDR1 is DFQATT, CDR2 SNEGSKA (reference sequence). The CDR3 consists of 13 residues.

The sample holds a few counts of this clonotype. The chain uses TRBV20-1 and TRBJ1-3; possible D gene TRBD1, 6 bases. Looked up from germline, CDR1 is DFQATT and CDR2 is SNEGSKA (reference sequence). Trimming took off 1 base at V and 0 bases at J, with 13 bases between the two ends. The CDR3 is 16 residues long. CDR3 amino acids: CSARGTGSFSGNTIYF. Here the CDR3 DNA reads TGCAGTGCTAGAGGTACAGGGTCCTTCTCTGGAAACACCATATATTTT.

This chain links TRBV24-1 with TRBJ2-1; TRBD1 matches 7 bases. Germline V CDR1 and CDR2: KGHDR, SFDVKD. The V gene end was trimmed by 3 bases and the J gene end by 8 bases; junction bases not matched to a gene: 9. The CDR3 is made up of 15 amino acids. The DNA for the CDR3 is TGTGCCACCAGTGATCCTCAGACAGGGAGAGATGAGCAGTTCTTC. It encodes CATSDPQTGRDEQFF.

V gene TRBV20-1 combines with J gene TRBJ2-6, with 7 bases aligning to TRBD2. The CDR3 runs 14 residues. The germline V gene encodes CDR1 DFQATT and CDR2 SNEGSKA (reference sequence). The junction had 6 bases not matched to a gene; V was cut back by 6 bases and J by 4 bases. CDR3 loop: CSAVLASGANVLTF. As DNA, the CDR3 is TGCAGTGCGGTACTAGCGTCCGGGGCCAACGTCCTGACTTTC.

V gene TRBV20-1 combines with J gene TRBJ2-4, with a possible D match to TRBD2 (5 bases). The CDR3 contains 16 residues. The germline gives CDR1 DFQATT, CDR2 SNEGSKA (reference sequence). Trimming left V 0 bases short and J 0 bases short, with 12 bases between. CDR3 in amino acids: CSAREWETVAKNIQYF. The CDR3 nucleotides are TGCAGTGCTAGAGAGTGGGAGACCGTAGCCAAAAACATTCAGTACTTC.

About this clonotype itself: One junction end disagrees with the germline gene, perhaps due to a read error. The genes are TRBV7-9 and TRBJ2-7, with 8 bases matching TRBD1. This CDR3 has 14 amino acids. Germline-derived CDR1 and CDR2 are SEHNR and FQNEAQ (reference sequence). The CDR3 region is CAGSFSGQGYEQYF. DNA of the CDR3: TGTGCCGGCAGCTTTTCCGGACAGGGCTACGAGCAGTACTTC.

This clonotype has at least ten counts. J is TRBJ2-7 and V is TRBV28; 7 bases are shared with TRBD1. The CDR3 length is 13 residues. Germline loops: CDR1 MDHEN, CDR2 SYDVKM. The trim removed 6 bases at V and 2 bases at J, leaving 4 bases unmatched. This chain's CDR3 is CASRQQGTYEQYF. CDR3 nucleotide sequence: TGTGCCAGCAGGCAACAGGGGACCTACGAGCAGTACTTC.

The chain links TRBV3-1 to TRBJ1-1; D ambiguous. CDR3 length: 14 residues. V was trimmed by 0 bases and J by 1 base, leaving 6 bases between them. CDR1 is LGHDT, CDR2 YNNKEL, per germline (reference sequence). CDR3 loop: CASSQDNRNTEAFF. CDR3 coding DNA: TGTGCCAGCAGCCAAGATAACAGGAACACTGAAGCTTTCTTT.

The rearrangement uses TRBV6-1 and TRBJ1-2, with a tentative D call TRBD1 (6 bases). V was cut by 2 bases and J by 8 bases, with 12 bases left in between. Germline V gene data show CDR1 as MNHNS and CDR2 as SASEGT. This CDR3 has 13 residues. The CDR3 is CASSELGGRGYTF. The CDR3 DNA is TGTGCCAGCAGTGAACTAGGGGGACGAGGCTACACCTTC.

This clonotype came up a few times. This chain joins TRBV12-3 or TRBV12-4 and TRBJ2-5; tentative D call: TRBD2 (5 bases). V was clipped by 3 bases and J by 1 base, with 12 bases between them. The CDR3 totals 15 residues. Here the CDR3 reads CASSFEGVGQETQYF. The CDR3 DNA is TGTGCCAGCAGTTTCGAGGGAGTGGGCCAAGAGACCCAGTACTTC.

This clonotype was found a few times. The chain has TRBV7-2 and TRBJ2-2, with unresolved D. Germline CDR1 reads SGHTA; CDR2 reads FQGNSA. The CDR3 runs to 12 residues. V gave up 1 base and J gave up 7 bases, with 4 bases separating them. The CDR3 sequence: CASSLGFGELFF. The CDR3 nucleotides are TGTGCCAGCAGCTTAGGGTTCGGGGAGCTGTTTTTT.

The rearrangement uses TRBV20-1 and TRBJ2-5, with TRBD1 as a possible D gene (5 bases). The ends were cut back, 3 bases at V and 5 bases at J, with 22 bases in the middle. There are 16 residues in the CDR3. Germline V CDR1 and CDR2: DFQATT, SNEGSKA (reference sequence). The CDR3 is CSASRPQVRGQETQYF. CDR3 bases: TGCAGTGCTAGCAGGCCACAGGTTAGGGGCCAGGAGACCCAGTACTTC.

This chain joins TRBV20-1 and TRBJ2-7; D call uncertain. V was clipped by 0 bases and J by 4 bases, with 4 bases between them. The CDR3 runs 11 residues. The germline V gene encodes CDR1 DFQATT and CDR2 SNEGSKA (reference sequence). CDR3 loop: CSARDNYEQYF. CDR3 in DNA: TGCAGTGCTAGAGACAATTACGAGCAGTACTTC.

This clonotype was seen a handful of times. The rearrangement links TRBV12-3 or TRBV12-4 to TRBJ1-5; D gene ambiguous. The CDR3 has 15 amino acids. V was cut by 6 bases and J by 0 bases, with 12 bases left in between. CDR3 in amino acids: CASSPRAGSNQPQHF. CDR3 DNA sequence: TGTGCCAGCAGCCCCCGGGCAGGTAGCAATCAGCCCCAGCATTTT.

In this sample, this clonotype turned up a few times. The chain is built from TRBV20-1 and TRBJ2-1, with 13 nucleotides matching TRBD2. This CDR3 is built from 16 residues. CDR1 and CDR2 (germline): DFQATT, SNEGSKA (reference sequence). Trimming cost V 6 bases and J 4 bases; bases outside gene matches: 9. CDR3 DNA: TGCAGTGCCATGGGCCTACTAGCGGGAGGGTACAATGAGCAGTTCTTC. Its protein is CSAMGLLAGGYNEQFF.